A single sample gave rise to the 9 T cell receptor beta chains below, sequenced in a study of blood T cell repertoires in COVID-19. Only in-frame clones appear in the TCRdb table, and some are missing; sequencing was by immunoSEQ multiplex PCR. The sample contains roughly 140,000 clones, more than 75% of which appear only once. Sequencing was carried out using peripheral blood. Receptors were obtained from a woman aged 40 to 50 with acute or convalescent COVID-19.

The chain carries TRBV11-2 and TRBJ2-2; D is ambiguous. The germline V and J ends were trimmed by 0 bases and 1 base, with 9 bases remaining between them. The CDR3 extends over 16 amino acids. The germline gives CDR1 SGHAT, CDR2 FQNNGV. The DNA of the CDR3 is TGTGCCAGCAGCTTAGATAGTGACTTGAACACCGGGGAGCTGTTTTTT. This translates into CASSLDSDLNTGELFF.

The J gene is TRBJ1-1, the V gene TRBV27, with 7 bases matching TRBD1. This CDR3 comprises 14 residues. Germline lookup yields CDR1 MNHEY and CDR2 SMNVEV (reference sequence). V lost 3 bases and J lost 4; bases outside the gene matches: 5. CDR3 coding DNA: TGTGCCAGCAGTTTTCAGGGGGGAGCCACTGAAGCTTTCTTT. It translates to CASSFQGGATEAFF.

This clone came up a few times. V gene TRBV29-1 combines with J gene TRBJ1-1; D is possibly TRBD1 (5 bases). Per germline, CDR1 SQVTM and CDR2 ANQGSEA. This CDR3 is 14 amino acids long. V was clipped by 8 bases and J by 0 bases, with 16 bases between them. CDR3 sequence reads: CSTKGQGMNTEAFF. The CDR3 DNA sequence: TGCAGCACGAAGGGGCAGGGAATGAACACTGAAGCTTTCTTT.

The chain carries TRBV19 and TRBJ2-2; D is uncertain. V lost 10 bases, J lost 5 bases, and 17 bases lay in between. The CDR3 is 14 amino acids. Germline-derived CDR1 and CDR2 are LNHDA and SQIVND (reference sequence). CDR3 DNA sequence: TGTGCCACCTCCGGGTCCTCAGATACCGGGGAGCTGTTTTTT. Protein product: CATSGSSDTGELFF.

This rearrangement joins TRBV30 to TRBJ1-5; possible D gene TRBD1, 6 bases. Trimming pared 8 bases from V and 11 bases from J, leaving 22 bases between. This CDR3 spans 13 amino acids. Germline CDR1 is GTSNPN and CDR2 is SVGIG (reference sequence). The CDR3 reads CAAGQSHGSAQHF. As DNA, the CDR3 is TGTGCCGCAGGACAGTCCCACGGTTCGGCCCAGCATTTT.

This clone was counted between two and nine times. The V gene is TRBV9, the J gene TRBJ1-2; 9 nucleotides agree with TRBD1. The V gene's germline CDR1 is SGDLS and CDR2 YYNGEE. CDR3 size: 16 residues. The J segment lost 5 bases and the V segment lost 0 bases, leaving 8 bases of the junction unmatched. The CDR3 bases are TGTGCCAGCAGCGTAGCCACCGGGACAGGGTGGTATGGCTACACCTTC. It yields the protein CASSVATGTGWYGYTF. Full variable domain (rest looked up from reference TRBV9 and TRBJ1-2): DSGVTQTPKHLITATGQRVTLRCSPRSGDLSVYWYQQSLDQGLQFLIQYYNGEERAKGNILERFSAQQFPDLHSELNLSSLELGDSALYFCASSVATGTGWYGYTFGSGTRLTVV.

The rearrangement links TRBV4-3 to TRBJ2-2, with TRBD2 identical over 9 bases. CDR1 is LGHNA and CDR2 is YSLEER in the germline V gene. Trimming removed 1 base from V and 6 bases from J; junction bases left unmatched: 9. This CDR3 comprises 17 residues. CDR3 loop: CASSQVVRGRGAGELFF. The CDR3 region has the DNA TGCGCCAGCAGCCAAGTTGTTCGCGGGAGGGGTGCCGGGGAGCTGTTTTTT.

V gene TRBV7-8 combines with J gene TRBJ1-5; a weak D match, TRBD1 (5 bases). CDR1 is SGHVS and CDR2 is FQNEAQ in the germline V gene. Trimming removed 1 base at V and 6 bases at J, with 22 bases between. The CDR3 extends over 18 amino acids. CDR3 bases: TGTGCCAGCAGCTTAGGCACGGTTTTTAGGGACTCTGGTCAGCCCCAGCATTTT. This codes for CASSLGTVFRDSGQPQHF. The full variable domain, its missing parts supplied by reference TRBV7-8 and TRBJ1-5, is GAGVSQSPRYKVAKRGQDVALRCDPISGHVSLFWYQQALGQGPEFLTYFQNEAQLDKSGLPSDRFFAERPEGSVSTLKIQRTQQEDSAVYLCASSLGTVFRDSGQPQHFGDGTRLSIL.

V and J are TRBV5-1 and TRBJ1-1, with D possibly being TRBD1 (5 bases). Germline CDR1 is SGHRS and CDR2 is YFSETQ. The CDR3 loop spans 14 amino acids. V was clipped by 4 bases and J by 5 bases, with 15 bases between them. The CDR3 DNA follows: TGCGCCAGCAGCCCCCAAACCGGGGGGACTGAAGCTTTCTTT. It yields the protein CASSPQTGGTEAFF.